The clone carrying this T cell receptor beta chain was observed a few times. Its antigen is currently unknown. The sample belongs to a study of early T cells in non-severe SARS-CoV-2 infection. Study-level background: Sequencing of bulk RNA from unsorted whole blood was done, without chain pairing. Study-wide points: Matches to VDJdb favored anti-spike CD8 responses and missed private and CD4 specificities.

Each single cDNA molecule received a unique molecular identifier. One entry per CDR3 protein, called by TCRdb with MiXCR from the 5' RACE reads. The repertoire holds some 16,000 distinct CDR3 sequences, with more than 5% as singletons. Trimming cost V 2 bases and J 3 bases; bases outside gene matches: 11. CDR3 length: 17 amino acids. In germline, CDR1 is SQVTM, CDR2 ANQGSEA. The TCR was taken from an adult who was a healthcare worker with PCR-confirmed SARS-CoV-2 infection or an uninfected control (not recorded which). The V gene is TRBV29-1, the J gene TRBJ2-1, with 9 bases identical to TRBD2. The sequenced material came from whole blood. The CDR3 loop is CSVEIPSGNRFYNEQFF. In nucleotides, the CDR3 is TGCAGCGTTGAAATTCCTAGCGGGAACCGCTTCTACAATGAGCAGTTCTTC.